The 3 T cell receptor beta chains below were found in one sample sequenced in a study of shared clonotypes between healthy human individuals. The repertoire was sequenced with immunoSEQ multiplex PCR; TCRdb's copy has only in-frame clones and lacks some. The sample has some 1.5 million clones; 98% are singletons. Material for sequencing was naive CD4+ T cells sorted from blood. Subset of the sample: CD45RA+ positively selected. Source of these receptors: a man younger than 40 in good health.

This clone was recorded only once. This chain connects TRBV19 to TRBJ2-7; tentatively, D is TRBD2 (6 bases). Germline CDR1 reads LNHDA; CDR2 reads SQIVND (reference sequence). The CDR3 loop spans 13 amino acids. Trimming took 3 bases from V and 3 from J, leaving 9 bases between them. CDR3 loop: CASSIKDYYEQYF. CDR3 DNA sequence: TGTGCCAGTAGTATCAAGGACTACTACGAGCAGTACTTC.

J is TRBJ2-4 and V is TRBV9, with D perhaps TRBD1 (6 bases). This CDR3 is built from 17 residues. Deletions cut 0 bases from V and 2 bases from J, with 15 bases between. CDR1 is SGDLS and CDR2 is YYNGEE in the germline V gene. The CDR3 region has the DNA TGTGCCAGCAGCGTAGATCCAATCAGGGGACCCAAAAACATTCAGTACTTC. Its protein product is CASSVDPIRGPKNIQYF.

The chain is built from TRBV7-2 and TRBJ2-7; 8 bases fit TRBD1. V lost 5 bases to trimming and J lost 5 bases; unmatched junction nucleotides: 8. Germline V lookup: CDR1 SGHTA, CDR2 FQGNSA. CDR3 length equals 14 residues. The CDR3 DNA follows: TGTGCCAGCAGCCAACGGACAGGGCGACACGAGCAGTACTTC. Translating gives CASSQRTGRHEQYF.